The 15 T cell receptor beta chains given below trace back to one sample, sequenced in a study of cytomegalovirus exposure and HLA in healthy donors. 13 Jbeta primers and 60 Vbeta primers were used for the PCR. Method: immunoSEQ multiplex PCR; TCRdb's copy keeps in-frame clones and lacks some. The sample has under 110,000 clones; under 80% are singletons. The specimen was PBMCs. The receptors were gathered from a man between 40 and 49 years old in good health and CMV-seronegative.

The rearrangement joins TRBV28 to TRBJ2-3; 7 nucleotides align to TRBD2. Losses at the gene ends were 6 bases for V and 5 bases for J; bases not matched to a gene: 2. The CDR3 has 12 residues. Per germline, CDR1 MDHEN and CDR2 SYDVKM. The CDR3 nucleotides are TGTGCCAGCAGAGTAGCGGGAGATACGCAGTATTTT. Its translation: CASRVAGDTQYF. Filled out from reference TRBV28 and TRBJ2-3, the complete variable domain reads DVKVTQSSRYLVKRTGEKVFLECVQDMDHENMFWYRQDPGLGLRLIYFSYDVKMKEKGDIPEGYSVSREKKERFSLILESASTNQTSMYLCASRVAGDTQYFGPGTRLTVL.

The rearrangement uses TRBV5-5 and TRBJ2-7; 8 bases agree with TRBD1. The CDR3 loop spans 16 amino acids. The V gene's germline CDR1 is SGHKS and CDR2 YYEKEE (reference sequence). The ends lost 2 bases at V and 5 bases at J; junction bases unmatched: 12. For the CDR3, the DNA is TGTGCCAGCAGCTTTCCGATCCGGACAGGGCGCGACGAGCAGTACTTC. Its translation: CASSFPIRTGRDEQYF.

The rearrangement uses TRBV11-3 and TRBJ1-1; D is uncertain. With 4 bases removed from V and 2 bases from J, the gap between germline ends came to 14 bases. This CDR3 contains 15 residues. Germline CDR1 is SGHNT and CDR2 is YENEEA. The CDR3 DNA sequence: TGTGCCAGCAGCTGGTCTGGGCAGTCTAACACTGAAGCTTTCTTT. Protein sequence: CASSWSGQSNTEAFF.

V usage is TRBV9 and J usage is TRBJ1-1, with 7 nucleotides matching TRBD1. The V gene end was trimmed by 4 bases and the J gene end by 0 bases; junction bases not matched to a gene: 6. CDR1 and CDR2 from the germline V gene are SGDLS and YYNGEE. The CDR3 extends over 15 amino acids. The CDR3 region has the DNA TGTGCCAGCAGCACGGGACAGCTACTGAACACTGAAGCTTTCTTT. This gives the protein CASSTGQLLNTEAFF.

The V and J genes are TRBV5-6 and TRBJ1-1; D is possibly TRBD1 (5 bases). CDR3 length: 15 amino acids. Germline assignment: CDR1 SGHDT and CDR2 YYEEEE. V lost 0 bases and J 2 bases, leaving 11 bases between the germline ends. The CDR3: CASSLGGTPNTEAFF. The CDR3 coding sequence is TGTGCCAGCAGCTTGGGGGGCACCCCAAACACTGAAGCTTTCTTT.

The V and J genes are TRBV4-2 and TRBJ1-1, with D unresolved. Germline loops: CDR1 LGHNA, CDR2 YNFKEQ. The CDR3 is 15 residues long. V lost 0 bases and J lost 3, with 11 bases in between. CDR3 amino acids: CASSQDRGLDTEAFF. The CDR3 DNA is TGTGCCAGCAGCCAAGATCGGGGTTTGGACACTGAAGCTTTCTTT.

The rearrangement uses TRBV4-2 and TRBJ2-7, with TRBD1 matching over 8 bases. The CDR3 covers 14 residues. The ends lost 3 bases at V and 7 bases at J; junction bases unmatched: 8. The germline gives CDR1 LGHNA, CDR2 YNFKEQ. The CDR3 here is CASSHGQGLGEQYF. DNA for the CDR3: TGTGCCAGCAGCCACGGACAGGGTTTGGGGGAGCAGTACTTC.

The CDR3 protein is CASSTSGSQETQYF. CDR3 nucleotide sequence: TGTGCCAGCAGCACGAGCGGGAGCCAAGAGACCCAGTACTTC. V gene TRBV7-8 combines with J gene TRBJ2-5, with 8 positions matching TRBD2. V lost 5 bases, J lost 1 base, and 3 bases stayed unmatched. The CDR3 length is 14 residues. The germline V gene encodes CDR1 SGHVS and CDR2 FQNEAQ. The variable domain in full, completed from reference TRBV7-8 and TRBJ2-5, reads GAGVSQSPRYKVAKRGQDVALRCDPISGHVSLFWYQQALGQGPEFLTYFQNEAQLDKSGLPSDRFFAERPEGSVSTLKIQRTQQEDSAVYLCASSTSGSQETQYFGPGTRLLVL.

This clone appeared once. The genes are TRBV21-1 and TRBJ2-4; TRBD1 is the table's D call and was not checked against the DNA. TRBV21-1 is a recognized pseudogene. The CDR3 runs to 20 residues. In DNA form, the CDR3 reads TGTGCCACCACACGAAAAGAGGAGCGACAGGCAGTTCTAGCCAAAAACATTCAGTACTTC. Its protein product is CATTRKEERQAVLAKNIQYF.

Comments on this clone: One end of the junction fails to match germline, which may point to a read error. V and J are TRBV28 and TRBJ1-2; D perhaps matches TRBD1 (5 bases). This CDR3 has 14 residues. CDR1 and CDR2 from the germline V gene are MDHEN and SYDVKM. This CDR3 reads CASSSSQGASGVVF. In nucleotides, the CDR3 is TGTGCCAGCAGTTCCTCACAAGGGGCCTCTGGGGTGGTCTTC.

V and J are TRBV7-8 and TRBJ1-1, with D possibly matching TRBD1 (5 bases). This CDR3 spans 15 amino acids. CDR1 SGHVS and CDR2 FQNEAQ come from the germline V gene. V was trimmed by 0 bases and J by 10 bases, leaving 18 bases between them. CDR3 loop: CASSLARQGGIGAFF. CDR3 nucleotides: TGTGCCAGCAGCTTAGCGCGGCAGGGAGGGATTGGAGCTTTCTTT.

The rearrangement links TRBV19 to TRBJ2-1; 8 bases are shared with TRBD2. This CDR3 has 14 residues. Germline CDR1 reads LNHDA; CDR2 reads SQIVND (reference sequence). After removal of 5 bases from V and 3 bases from J, the junction contained 3 bases not matched to a gene. The CDR3 DNA sequence: TGTGCCAGTAGTCCGGGAGGGCTCTACAATGAGCAGTTCTTC. Encoded protein: CASSPGGLYNEQFF.

The gene calls are TRBV5-1 and TRBJ1-1; 8 bases match TRBD1. The junction had 9 bases not matched to a gene; V was cut back by 0 bases and J by 2 bases. The CDR3 is 17 amino acids. The germline CDR1 and CDR2 sequences are SGHRS and YFSETQ. CDR3 loop: CASSLVPLGQGNTEAFF. As DNA, the CDR3 is TGCGCCAGCAGCTTGGTCCCCCTTGGACAGGGTAACACTGAAGCTTTCTTT.

A single count supports this clone. This sequence joins TRBV7-2 and TRBJ2-7, with 8 bases that match TRBD1. The CDR3 has 16 amino acids. CDR1 and CDR2 (germline): SGHTA, FQGNSA. V lost 2 bases and J lost 0; bases outside the gene matches: 6. In DNA form, the CDR3 reads TGTGCCAGCAGCTTACAGTCGGGACAGGCCTCCTACGAGCAGTACTTC. Its translation is CASSLQSGQASYEQYF.

The CDR3 region has the DNA TGTGCCAGCAGCCCGGGGACAGGGGGATACAATGAGCAGTTCTTC. It is translated as CASSPGTGGYNEQFF. This sequence joins TRBV7-9 and TRBJ2-1, with TRBD1 matching over 11 bases. Germline V gene sequence: CDR1 SEHNR, CDR2 FQNEAQ (reference sequence). Trimming removed 5 bases from V and 4 bases from J; junction bases left unmatched: 4. This CDR3 contains 15 residues.